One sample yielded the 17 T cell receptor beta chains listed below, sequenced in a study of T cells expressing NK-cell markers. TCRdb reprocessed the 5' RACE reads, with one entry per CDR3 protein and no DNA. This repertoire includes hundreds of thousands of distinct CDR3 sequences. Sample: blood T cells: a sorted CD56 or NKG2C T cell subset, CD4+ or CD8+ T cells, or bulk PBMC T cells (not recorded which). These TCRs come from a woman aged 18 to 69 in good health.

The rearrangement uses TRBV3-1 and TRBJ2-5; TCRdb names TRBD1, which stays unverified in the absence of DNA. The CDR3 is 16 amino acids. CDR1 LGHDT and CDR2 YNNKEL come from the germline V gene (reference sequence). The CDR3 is CASSHGGGRLSETQYF.

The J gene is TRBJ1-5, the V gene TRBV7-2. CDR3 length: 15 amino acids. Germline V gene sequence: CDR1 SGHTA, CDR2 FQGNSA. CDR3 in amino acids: CSSSPREGGNQPQHF.

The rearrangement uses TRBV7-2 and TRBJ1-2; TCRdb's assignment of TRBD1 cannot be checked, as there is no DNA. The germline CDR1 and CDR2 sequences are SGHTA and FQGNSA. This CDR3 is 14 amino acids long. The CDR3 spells CASSPGNINYGYTF.

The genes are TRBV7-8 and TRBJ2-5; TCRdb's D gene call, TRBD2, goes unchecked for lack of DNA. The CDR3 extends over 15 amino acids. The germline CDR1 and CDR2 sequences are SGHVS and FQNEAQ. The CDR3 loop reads CASSFIGRVQETQYF.

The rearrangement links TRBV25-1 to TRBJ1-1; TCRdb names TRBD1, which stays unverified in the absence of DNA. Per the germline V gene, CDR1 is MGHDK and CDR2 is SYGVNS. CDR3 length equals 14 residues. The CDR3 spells CASSEGGGGPEAFF.

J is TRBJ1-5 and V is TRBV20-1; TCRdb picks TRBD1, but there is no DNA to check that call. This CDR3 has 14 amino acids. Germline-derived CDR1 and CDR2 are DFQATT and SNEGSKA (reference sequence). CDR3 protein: CSASDGQGVQPQHF.

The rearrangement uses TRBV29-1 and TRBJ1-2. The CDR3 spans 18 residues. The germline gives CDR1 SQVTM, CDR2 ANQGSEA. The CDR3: CSVEDRGRPGTSNYGYTF.

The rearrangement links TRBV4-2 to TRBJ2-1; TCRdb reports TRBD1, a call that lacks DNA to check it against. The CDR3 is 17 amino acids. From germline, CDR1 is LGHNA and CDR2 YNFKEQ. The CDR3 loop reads CASSQAQGELGADEQFF.

The CDR3 sequence is CASSLAPPGTEAFF. The chain combines TRBV5-1 with TRBJ1-1; there is no DNA to check the TCRdb D call of TRBD1. CDR1 is SGHRS and CDR2 is YFSETQ in the germline V gene. The CDR3 runs to 14 residues. Full variable domain (rest looked up from reference TRBV5-1 and TRBJ1-1): KAGVTQTPRYLIKTRGQQVTLSCSPISGHRSVSWYQQTPGQGLQFLFEYFSETQRNKGNFPGRFSGRQFSNSRSEMNVSTLELGDSALYLCASSLAPPGTEAFFGQGTRLTVV.

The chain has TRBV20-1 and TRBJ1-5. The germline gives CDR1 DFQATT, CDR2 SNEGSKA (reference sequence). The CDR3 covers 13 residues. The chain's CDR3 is CSARAGGNQPQHF.

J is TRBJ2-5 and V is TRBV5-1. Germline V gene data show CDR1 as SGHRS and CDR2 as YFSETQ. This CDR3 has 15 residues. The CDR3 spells CASSLYLSEQETQYF.

The CDR3 sequence is CASRPTSQTNIQYF. This chain uses TRBV7-2 with TRBJ2-4. The CDR3 contains 14 residues. Germline CDR1 is SGHTA and CDR2 is FQGNSA.

The CDR3 spells CASGGTANTGELFF. This chain connects TRBV5-1 to TRBJ2-2; the D call of TRBD1 rests on TCRdb alone, since no DNA is present to check it. Germline assignment: CDR1 SGHRS and CDR2 YFSETQ. The CDR3 loop spans 14 amino acids.

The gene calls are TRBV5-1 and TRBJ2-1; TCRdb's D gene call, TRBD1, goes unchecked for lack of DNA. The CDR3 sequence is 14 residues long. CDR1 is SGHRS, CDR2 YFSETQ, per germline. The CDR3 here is CASSLAGPPNEQFF.

The CDR3 protein is CASSQEVGSMNTEAFF. J is TRBJ1-1 and V is TRBV4-2. Germline loops: CDR1 LGHNA, CDR2 YNFKEQ. The CDR3 is 16 amino acids.

The CDR3 reads CASSLDLGGELFF. The chain is built from TRBV11-3 and TRBJ2-2. This CDR3 comprises 13 residues. Germline loops: CDR1 SGHNT, CDR2 YENEEA.

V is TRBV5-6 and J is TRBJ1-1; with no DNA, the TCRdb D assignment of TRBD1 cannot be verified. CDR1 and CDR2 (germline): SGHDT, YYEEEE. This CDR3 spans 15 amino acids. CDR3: CASSPRQGMNTEAFF.